The 3 T cell receptor beta chains below were found in one sample sequenced in a study of blood T cell repertoires in COVID-19. Assay: immunoSEQ multiplex PCR; the TCRdb copy retains only in-frame clones and omits some. The sample includes about 250,000 clones, roughly 80% of them seen just once. The sequenced material came from peripheral blood. The source of these receptors is a man older than 75 with acute or convalescent COVID-19.

V gene TRBV5-8 combines with J gene TRBJ1-1, with TRBD1 matching over 10 bases. The CDR3 consists of 14 residues. Germline V CDR1 and CDR2: SGHTS, YDEGEE. V lost 4 bases to trimming and J lost 4 bases; unmatched junction nucleotides: 4. The CDR3 sequence is CASSRGTGVTEAFF. CDR3 bases: TGTGCCAGCAGCCGAGGGACAGGGGTCACTGAAGCTTTCTTT.

The chain has TRBV18 and TRBJ2-7; weak D call: TRBD1 (6 bases). The CDR3 runs to 13 residues. Trimming removed 5 bases at V and 2 bases at J, with 10 bases between. Germline assignment: CDR1 KGHSH and CDR2 LQKENI. CDR3 region: CASSKAGAYEQYF. CDR3 in DNA: TGTGCCAGCTCAAAGGCAGGGGCCTACGAGCAGTACTTC.

The chain recombines TRBV30 with TRBJ1-1; D uncertain. The ends were cut back, 0 bases at V and 2 bases at J, with 10 bases in the middle. The CDR3 spans 14 residues. Germline V lookup: CDR1 GTSNPN, CDR2 SVGIG (reference sequence). Here the CDR3 reads CAWSVRTVNTEAFF. In DNA form, the CDR3 reads TGTGCCTGGAGTGTAAGGACTGTTAACACTGAAGCTTTCTTT.